One and the same sample provided the 29 T cell receptor beta chains below, sequenced in a study of blood T cell repertoires in COVID-19. Method: immunoSEQ multiplex PCR; TCRdb's copy keeps in-frame clones and lacks some. This sample has hundreds of thousands of clones, with roughly nine tenths found just once. Sequences were obtained from PBMCs or T cells enriched from blood (not recorded which). These receptor sequences come from a man aged 30 to 45 who had recovered from COVID-19.

CDR3 region: CASSLAWETGELFF. In DNA form, the CDR3 reads TGTGCCAGCAGCTTAGCTTGGGAGACCGGGGAGCTGTTTTTT. This rearrangement joins TRBV7-6 to TRBJ2-2; perhaps TRBD2 as D (5 bases). Germline V lookup: CDR1 SGHVS, CDR2 FNYEAQ. V lost 0 bases and J 5 bases, leaving 7 bases between the germline ends. This CDR3 is built from 14 residues.

The chain is built from TRBV9 and TRBJ1-3; 9 nucleotides agree with TRBD1. Unmatched junction bases numbered 7, after V lost 4 bases and J lost 8 bases. The CDR3 length is 14 residues. Germline CDR1 SGDLS, CDR2 YYNGEE. In DNA form, the CDR3 reads TGTGCCAGCAGCCAAGGGACAGGGCCAGACACCATATATTTT. It specifies CASSQGTGPDTIYF.

The gene calls are TRBV27 and TRBJ1-1, with a possible D match to TRBD1 (6 bases). CDR1 is MNHEY, CDR2 SMNVEV, per germline (reference sequence). The CDR3 consists of 15 residues. V was shortened by 8 bases and J by 1 base, with 17 bases between the two germline ends. The CDR3 bases are TGTGCCAGCTCATCCCCACGCAGGGGGAACACTGAAGCTTTCTTT. Translation gives CASSSPRRGNTEAFF.

J is TRBJ2-3 and V is TRBV30; D is possibly TRBD2 (6 bases). Trimming took 0 bases from V and 3 from J, leaving 16 bases between them. Germline assignment: CDR1 GTSNPN and CDR2 SVGIG (reference sequence). The CDR3 is 16 amino acids. The CDR3 coding sequence is TGTGCCTGGAGTGTCGGAGCTAGCGTTTTAACAGATACGCAGTATTTT. Its protein is CAWSVGASVLTDTQYF.

This rearrangement joins TRBV7-4 to TRBJ1-4; D is unresolved. The CDR3 runs 16 residues. With 1 base removed from V and 0 bases from J, the gap between germline ends came to 9 bases. Germline values: CDR1 SGHVT, CDR2 SQSDAQ. The CDR3 bases are TGTGCCAGCAGCTTAGGGTCTAAAGCAACTAATGAAAAACTGTTTTTT. It yields the protein CASSLGSKATNEKLFF. The full variable domain, its missing parts supplied by reference TRBV7-4 and TRBJ1-4, is GAGVSQSPRYKVAKRGRDVALRCDSISGHVTLYWYRQTLGQGSEVLTYSQSDAQRDKSGRPSGRFSAERPERSVSTLKIQRTEQGDSAVYLCASSLGSKATNEKLFFGSGTQLSVL.

V and J are TRBV6-4 and TRBJ1-1; D gene unclear. Germline V gene data show CDR1 as MRHNA and CDR2 as SNTAGT. The CDR3 contains 14 residues. V was shortened by 0 bases and J by 6 bases, with 11 bases between the two germline ends. CDR3 DNA sequence: TGTGCCAGCAGTGACTCCCATAGAGGCGCTGAAGCTTTCTTT. Amino acid sequence: CASSDSHRGAEAFF.

V usage is TRBV4-1 and J usage is TRBJ2-1; TRBD2 might be the D (5 bases). This CDR3 is 15 amino acids long. Germline CDR1 MGHRA, CDR2 YSYEKL. The V end was cut by 4 bases, the J end by 10 bases, with 20 bases between. In DNA form, the CDR3 reads TGCGCCAGCAGCCCGGACTTTCACTCGCTAGTGGAGCAGTTCTTC. This gives the protein CASSPDFHSLVEQFF.

The CDR3 here is CASSIAVANYGYTF. The CDR3, as DNA: TGTGCCAGTAGTATAGCTGTAGCTAACTATGGCTACACCTTC. The chain employs TRBV19 and TRBJ1-2; D is ambiguous. There are 14 residues in the CDR3. CDR1 and CDR2 from the germline V gene are LNHDA and SQIVND (reference sequence). V was shortened by 1 base and J by 0 bases, with 6 bases between the two germline ends.

The chain has TRBV2 and TRBJ2-2; 7 nucleotides match TRBD1. Unmatched junction bases numbered 6, after V lost 8 bases and J lost 3 bases. CDR3 length: 14 residues. From germline, CDR1 is SNHLY and CDR2 FYNNEI. In DNA, the CDR3 is TGTGCCAGCGTATTGGACAGGCACACCGGGGAGCTGTTTTTT. It yields the protein CASVLDRHTGELFF. Variable domain in full (rest from reference TRBV2 and TRBJ2-2): EPEVTQTPSHQVTQMGQEVILRCVPISNHLYFYWYRQILGQKVEFLVSFYNNEISEKSEIFDDQFSVERPDGSNFTLKIRSTKLEDSAMYFCASVLDRHTGELFFGEGSRLTVL.

The chain couples TRBV19 to TRBJ2-5; 8 nucleotides align to TRBD2. CDR3 length: 13 amino acids. The germline V gene encodes CDR1 LNHDA and CDR2 SQIVND (reference sequence). The V and J ends lost 8 bases and 5 bases, in that order; junction bases with no gene match: 7. CDR3 region: CASGTSLSETQYF. Here the CDR3 DNA reads TGTGCCAGTGGGACTAGTCTCTCTGAGACCCAGTACTTC.

CDR3 protein: CASSLWLAGVSDTQYF. Here the CDR3 DNA reads TGTGCCAGCAGTTTGTGGCTAGCGGGAGTATCAGATACGCAGTATTTT. The genes are TRBV28 and TRBJ2-3; 10 bases line up with TRBD2. Trimming removed 3 bases from V and 4 bases from J; junction bases left unmatched: 7. The CDR3 loop spans 16 amino acids. Germline V lookup: CDR1 MDHEN, CDR2 SYDVKM.

This sequence joins TRBV5-1 and TRBJ2-7; D uncertain. The germline V gene has CDR1 SGHRS and CDR2 YFSETQ. The ends were cut back, 4 bases at V and 7 bases at J, with 12 bases in the middle. CDR3 length: 12 amino acids. The DNA of the CDR3 is TGCGCCAGCAGCCCGACTTTTCGAGAGCAGTACTTC. It is translated as CASSPTFREQYF.

The chain recombines TRBV28 with TRBJ1-5; D is uncertain. CDR3 length: 12 amino acids. The V end lost 10 bases, the J end lost 1 base, and 8 bases lay between the germline ends. Germline V CDR1 and CDR2: MDHEN, SYDVKM. This CDR3 reads CATLESNQPQHF. CDR3 sequence (DNA): TGTGCCACCCTGGAGAGCAATCAGCCCCAGCATTTT.

The chain couples TRBV10-2 to TRBJ1-1; 9 bases line up with TRBD1. The CDR3 spans 16 residues. V trimming: 6 bases; J trimming: 0 bases; junction bases outside the gene matches: 8. Germline values: CDR1 WSHSY, CDR2 SAAADI. The DNA for the CDR3 is TGCGCCAGCAGATGGGGACAGGGAGAGATGAACACTGAAGCTTTCTTT. This sequence encodes CASRWGQGEMNTEAFF.

A single count supports this clone. This rearrangement joins TRBV5-1 to TRBJ2-2, with D maybe TRBD2 (6 bases). The length of the CDR3 is 18 residues. Germline CDR1 is SGHRS and CDR2 is YFSETQ. V lost 0 bases, J lost 1 base, and 16 bases lay in between. The CDR3 DNA is TGCGCCAGCAGCTTGGAGCTAGCGCCTACCCGGAACACCGGGGAGCTGTTTTTT. Translation: CASSLELAPTRNTGELFF.

Only one count was recorded for this clone. The chain employs TRBV19 and TRBJ2-7; 9 nucleotides agree with TRBD2. The germline gives CDR1 LNHDA, CDR2 SQIVND (reference sequence). Unmatched junction bases numbered 16, after V lost 8 bases and J lost 2 bases. The CDR3 has 17 amino acids. The CDR3: CASSSAGGRTWTYEQYF. The CDR3, as DNA: TGTGCCAGTTCCTCGGCGGGGGGGCGGACCTGGACCTACGAGCAGTACTTC.

The gene calls are TRBV29-1 and TRBJ2-7; 10 bases align to TRBD1. V dropped 7 bases and J dropped 2; count of bases not matched to a gene: 8. Per germline, CDR1 SQVTM and CDR2 ANQGSEA. The length of the CDR3 is 14 residues. The CDR3 protein is CSARQGAKAYEQYF. CDR3 nucleotides: TGCAGCGCACGACAGGGGGCGAAGGCCTACGAGCAGTACTTC.

The rearrangement uses TRBV18 and TRBJ2-5, with D perhaps matching TRBD2 (5 bases). V dropped 0 bases and J dropped 5 bases, with 7 bases sitting between them. Germline V gene lookup returns CDR1 KGHSH and CDR2 LQKENI. CDR3 length: 13 amino acids. CDR3 sequence reads: CASSPPGIETQYF. The CDR3 nucleotides are TGTGCCAGCTCACCACCCGGGATCGAGACCCAGTACTTC.

This rearrangement joins TRBV28 to TRBJ1-1; 7 positions match TRBD1. CDR1 is MDHEN, CDR2 SYDVKM, per germline. V dropped 6 bases and J dropped 1; count of bases not matched to a gene: 8. CDR3 length: 15 residues. This chain's CDR3 is CASRDPGTANTEAFF. Here the CDR3 DNA reads TGTGCCAGCAGAGACCCCGGGACAGCGAACACTGAAGCTTTCTTT.

A note on this clone: Other nucleotide sequences from this sample produce the same CDR3. The V call is TRBV5-1, the J call TRBJ2-5; no clear D. CDR1 and CDR2 (germline): SGHRS, YFSETQ. The CDR3 sequence is 11 residues long. With 1 base removed from V and 5 bases from J, the gap between germline ends came to 3 bases. The CDR3 DNA sequence: TGCGCCAGCAGCTTGTCTGAGACCCAGTACTTC. Its protein is CASSLSETQYF. The full variable domain, completed using reference TRBV5-1 and TRBJ2-5, is KAGVTQTPRYLIKTRGQQVTLSCSPISGHRSVSWYQQTPGQGLQFLFEYFSETQRNKGNFPGRFSGRQFSNSRSEMNVSTLELGDSALYLCASSLSETQYFGPGTRLLVL.

The chain links TRBV3-1 (or the pseudogene TRBV3-2) to TRBJ2-7; perhaps TRBD2 as D (5 bases). The CDR3 loop spans 14 amino acids. CDR1 is LGHDT, CDR2 YNNKEL, per germline (reference sequence). Between the trimmed V and J ends, which lost 4 bases and 0 bases, there was a span of 10 bases. The CDR3 nucleotides read TGTGCCAGCAGCCCTCTCGGAGGCTCCTACGAGCAGTACTTC. This sequence encodes CASSPLGGSYEQYF.

The rearrangement joins TRBV10-2 to TRBJ2-7, with 10 bases aligning to TRBD2. This CDR3 has 15 residues. The trim removed 5 bases at V and 2 bases at J, leaving 6 bases unmatched. The germline gives CDR1 WSHSY, CDR2 SAAADI. The DNA of the CDR3 is TGCGCCAGCAGTCCTAGCGGGAGTTTAGCCTACGAGCAGTACTTC. It codes for CASSPSGSLAYEQYF.

This chain uses TRBV28 with TRBJ1-5; 11 positions match TRBD1. Germline values: CDR1 MDHEN, CDR2 SYDVKM. The CDR3 is made up of 15 amino acids. J gave up 5 bases and V 4 bases, and 4 bases lay outside the gene matches. The DNA of the CDR3 is TGTGCCAGCAGTTACGGGACAGGGGGTTATCAGCCCCAGCATTTT. This encodes CASSYGTGGYQPQHF. The variable domain in full, completed from reference TRBV28 and TRBJ1-5, reads DVKVTQSSRYLVKRTGEKVFLECVQDMDHENMFWYRQDPGLGLRLIYFSYDVKMKEKGDIPEGYSVSREKKERFSLILESASTNQTSMYLCASSYGTGGYQPQHFGDGTRLSIL.

The CDR3 nucleotides read TGTGCCAGCAGGACTACAGGGACCACCTACGAGCAGTACTTC. It codes for CASRTTGTTYEQYF. V and J are TRBV6-5 and TRBJ2-7; D may be TRBD1 (6 bases). The germline gives CDR1 MNHEY, CDR2 SVGAGI. The CDR3 sequence is 14 residues long. The V and J ends lost 6 bases and 2 bases respectively, with 14 bases between them.

The chain combines TRBV7-9 with TRBJ2-2; a possible D gene is TRBD1 (5 bases). The CDR3 has 15 residues. The germline V gene has CDR1 SEHNR and CDR2 FQNEAQ (reference sequence). Trimming took off 5 bases at V and 8 bases at J, with 18 bases between the two ends. As DNA, the CDR3 is TGTGCCAGCAGCCCCCGACCTCAGGGATCGGGGGAGCTGTTTTTT. The encoded protein is CASSPRPQGSGELFF.

The chain uses TRBV5-5 and TRBJ2-3; maybe TRBD2 (5 bases). There are 13 residues in the CDR3. Trimming took 1 base from V and 5 from J, leaving 8 bases between them. Germline V gives CDR1 SGHKS, CDR2 YYEKEE (reference sequence). CDR3 DNA: TGTGCCAGCAGCTTGTCTGCGGGAGATACGCAGTATTTT. It encodes CASSLSAGDTQYF.

The J gene is TRBJ2-3, the V gene TRBV2, with D possibly matching TRBD2 (6 bases). V dropped 3 bases and J dropped 0 bases, with 10 bases sitting between them. This CDR3 contains 15 residues. CDR1 is SNHLY and CDR2 is FYNNEI in the germline V gene. The CDR3: CASSEVAASTDTQYF. In DNA, the CDR3 is TGTGCCAGCAGTGAGGTAGCGGCTAGCACAGATACGCAGTATTTT.

The chain recombines TRBV20-1 with TRBJ2-1; tentative D call: TRBD2 (6 bases). Germline loops: CDR1 DFQATT, CDR2 SNEGSKA (reference sequence). The CDR3 runs 14 residues. The V gene lost 3 bases and the J gene lost 9 bases, with 18 bases spanning the gap. The CDR3 reads CSASWAGPLREQFF. The CDR3 nucleotides read TGCAGTGCTAGTTGGGCGGGACCTCTCCGTGAGCAGTTCTTC.

The genes are TRBV11-2 and TRBJ2-7; 7 bases are a match to TRBD1. CDR3 length: 14 amino acids. V lost 3 bases and J lost 7; bases outside the gene matches: 9. Germline CDR1 is SGHAT and CDR2 is FQNNGV. In DNA, the CDR3 is TGTGCCAGCAGCTTTTCGAGGGGGCCGGGAGAGCAGTACTTC. This codes for CASSFSRGPGEQYF.